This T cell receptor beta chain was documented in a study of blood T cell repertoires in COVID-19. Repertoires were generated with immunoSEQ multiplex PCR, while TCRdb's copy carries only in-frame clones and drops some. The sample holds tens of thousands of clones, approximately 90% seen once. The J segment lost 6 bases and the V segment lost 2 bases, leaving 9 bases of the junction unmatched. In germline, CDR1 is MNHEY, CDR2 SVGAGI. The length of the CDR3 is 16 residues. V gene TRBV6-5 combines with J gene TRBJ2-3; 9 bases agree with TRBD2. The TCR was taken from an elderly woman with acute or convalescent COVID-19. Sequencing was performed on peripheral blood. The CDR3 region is CASSYGGGAKSDTQYF. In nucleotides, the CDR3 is TGTGCCAGCAGTTACGGCGGGGGGGCCAAATCCGATACGCAGTATTTT.